The T cell receptor beta chain under discussion was sequenced for a study of CD8+ T cells in alopecia areata. Overall study context: Patients received oral tofacitinib, 5 to 10 mg twice daily, for moderate-to-severe alopecia areata. Notes on the study in general: Expanded CD8+ clones among the top 100, and scalp clonality, were significantly decreased by tofacitinib. It was observed that many expanded lesional clones persisted in scalp and blood during tofacitinib.

The CDR3 is made up of 16 amino acids. Germline CDR1 reads LNHDA; CDR2 reads SQIVND (reference sequence). Unmatched junction bases numbered 5, after V lost 4 bases and J lost 3 bases. Treatment given: oral pan-JAK inhibitor, 5-10 mg twice daily. Researchers took lesional scalp punch biopsies and peripheral blood from people who were alopecia areata patients. Extracted RNA was reverse transcribed into cDNA, the sequencing template. Method: immunoSEQ multiplex PCR; TCRdb's copy keeps in-frame clones and lacks some. The sample yields some 210,000 clones, 66% seen once. A word on this clone: The antigen is unknown.

The sequence came from a human donor with alopecia areata. This chain links TRBV19 with TRBJ2-1; 11 positions agree with TRBD2. The starting material was CD4+ T cells sorted from blood, obtained at approximately week 44, from a patient treated with tofacitinib. CDR3 DNA sequence: TGTGCCAGTAGTACTAGCGGGGGGAATATCTACAATGAGCAGTTCTTC. It is translated as CASSTSGGNIYNEQFF.